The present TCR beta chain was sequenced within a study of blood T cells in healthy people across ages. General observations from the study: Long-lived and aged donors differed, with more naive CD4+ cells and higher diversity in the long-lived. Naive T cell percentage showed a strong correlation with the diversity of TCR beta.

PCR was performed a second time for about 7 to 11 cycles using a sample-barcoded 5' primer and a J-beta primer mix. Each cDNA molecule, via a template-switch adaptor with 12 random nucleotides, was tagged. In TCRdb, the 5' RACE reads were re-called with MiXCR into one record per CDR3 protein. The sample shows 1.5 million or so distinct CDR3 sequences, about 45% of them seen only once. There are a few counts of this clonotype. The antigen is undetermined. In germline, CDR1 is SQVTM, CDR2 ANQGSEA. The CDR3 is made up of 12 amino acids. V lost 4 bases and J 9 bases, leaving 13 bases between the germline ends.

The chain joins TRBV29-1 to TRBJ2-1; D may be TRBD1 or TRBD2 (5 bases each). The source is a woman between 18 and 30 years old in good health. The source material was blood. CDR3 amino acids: CSVVGGWGEQFF. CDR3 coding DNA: TGCAGCGTTGTTGGGGGATGGGGTGAGCAGTTCTTC.